The T cell receptor (beta chain) under discussion was sequenced for a study of blood T cells in healthy people across ages. Donors were healthy Caucasian individuals from Russia aged about 6 to 90. Isolated per sample were at least 7 million PBMCs. The authors ran a second PCR of about 6 to 12 cycles using a sample-barcoded 5' primer and a J-beta primer mix. Tagging of each cDNA molecule was performed by a template-switch adaptor with 12 random nucleotides. MiXCR was run by TCRdb on the 5' RACE reads, yielding one entry per CDR3 protein. The sample holds 650,000 to 800,000 distinct CDR3 sequences, over 40% seen once. General observations from the study: It was held that diversity estimates obtained from one million T cells represented underestimates.

This clonotype was picked up a small number of times. No antigen is known for it. From germline, CDR1 is SNHLY and CDR2 FYNNEI. V was shortened by 2 bases and J by 1 base, with 5 bases between the two germline ends. The CDR3 is 13 amino acids. The V and J genes are TRBV2 and TRBJ1-1; D unclear. The sample was blood. This receptor was obtained from a woman at least 80 years old in good health. The CDR3 coding sequence is TGTGCCAGCAGTGAATTGGGGAACACTGAAGCTTTCTTT. Translating gives CASSELGNTEAFF.